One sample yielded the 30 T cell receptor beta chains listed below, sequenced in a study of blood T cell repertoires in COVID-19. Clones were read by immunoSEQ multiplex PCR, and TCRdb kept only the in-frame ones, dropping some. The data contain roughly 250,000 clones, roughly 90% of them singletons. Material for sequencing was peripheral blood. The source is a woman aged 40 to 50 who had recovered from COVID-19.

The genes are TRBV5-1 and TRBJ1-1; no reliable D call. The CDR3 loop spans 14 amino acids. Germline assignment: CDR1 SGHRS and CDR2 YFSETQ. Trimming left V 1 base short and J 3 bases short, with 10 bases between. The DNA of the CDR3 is TGCGCCAGCAGCTTGACGGTCGGGGACACTGAAGCTTTCTTT. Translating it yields CASSLTVGDTEAFF.

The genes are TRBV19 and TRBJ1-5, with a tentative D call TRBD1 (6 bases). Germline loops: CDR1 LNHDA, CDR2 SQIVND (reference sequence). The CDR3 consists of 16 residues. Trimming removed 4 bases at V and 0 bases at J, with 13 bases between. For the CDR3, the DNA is TGTGCCAGTAGTAGCAGAACAGGGTTTAGCAATCAGCCCCAGCATTTT. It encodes CASSSRTGFSNQPQHF.

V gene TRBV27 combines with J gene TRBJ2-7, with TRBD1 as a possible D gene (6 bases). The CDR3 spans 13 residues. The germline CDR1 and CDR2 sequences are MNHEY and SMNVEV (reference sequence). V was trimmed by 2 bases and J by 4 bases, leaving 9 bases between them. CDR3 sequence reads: CASSLRGQYEQYF. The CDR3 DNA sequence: TGTGCCAGCAGTTTAAGGGGACAATACGAGCAGTACTTC.

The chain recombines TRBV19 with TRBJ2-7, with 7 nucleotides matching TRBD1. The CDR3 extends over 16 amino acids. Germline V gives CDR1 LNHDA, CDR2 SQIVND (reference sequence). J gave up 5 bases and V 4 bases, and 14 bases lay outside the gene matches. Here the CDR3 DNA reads TGTGCCAGTAGTAAGGGATCGACAGGGATGGTGAACGAGCAGTACTTC. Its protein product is CASSKGSTGMVNEQYF. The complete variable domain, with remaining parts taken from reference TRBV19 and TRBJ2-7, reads DGGITQSPKYLFRKEGQNVTLSCEQNLNHDAMYWYRQDPGQGLRLIYYSQIVNDFQKGDIAEGYSVSREKKESFPLTVTSAQKNPTAFYLCASSKGSTGMVNEQYFGPGTRLTVT.

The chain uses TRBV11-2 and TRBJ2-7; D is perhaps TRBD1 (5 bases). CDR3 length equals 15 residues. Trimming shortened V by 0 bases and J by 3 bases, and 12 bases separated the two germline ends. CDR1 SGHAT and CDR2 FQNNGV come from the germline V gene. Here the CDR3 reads CASSLDIQGVYEQYF. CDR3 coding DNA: TGTGCCAGCAGCTTAGATATCCAGGGTGTCTACGAGCAGTACTTC.

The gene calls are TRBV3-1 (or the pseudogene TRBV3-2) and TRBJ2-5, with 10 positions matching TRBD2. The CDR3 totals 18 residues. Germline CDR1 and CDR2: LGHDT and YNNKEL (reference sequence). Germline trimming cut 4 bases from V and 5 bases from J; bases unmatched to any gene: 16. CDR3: CASSPLGLAGVSRETQYF. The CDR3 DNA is TGTGCCAGCAGCCCTTTGGGGCTAGCGGGGGTAAGCAGGGAGACCCAGTACTTC.

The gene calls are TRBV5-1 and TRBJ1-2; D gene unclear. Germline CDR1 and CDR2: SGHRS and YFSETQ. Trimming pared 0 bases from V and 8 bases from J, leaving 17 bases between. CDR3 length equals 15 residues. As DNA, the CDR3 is TGCGCCAGCAGCTTGGCCGGTCAAGATAGCGGAGGCTACACCTTC. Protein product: CASSLAGQDSGGYTF. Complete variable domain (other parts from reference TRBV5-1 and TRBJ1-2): KAGVTQTPRYLIKTRGQQVTLSCSPISGHRSVSWYQQTPGQGLQFLFEYFSETQRNKGNFPGRFSGRQFSNSRSEMNVSTLELGDSALYLCASSLAGQDSGGYTFGSGTRLTVV.

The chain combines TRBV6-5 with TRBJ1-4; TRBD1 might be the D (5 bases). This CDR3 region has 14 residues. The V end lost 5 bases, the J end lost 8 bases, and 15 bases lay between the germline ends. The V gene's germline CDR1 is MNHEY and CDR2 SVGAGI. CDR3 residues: CASSTTPGGEKLFF. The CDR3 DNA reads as TGTGCCAGCAGTACTACCCCCGGGGGAGAAAAACTGTTTTTT.

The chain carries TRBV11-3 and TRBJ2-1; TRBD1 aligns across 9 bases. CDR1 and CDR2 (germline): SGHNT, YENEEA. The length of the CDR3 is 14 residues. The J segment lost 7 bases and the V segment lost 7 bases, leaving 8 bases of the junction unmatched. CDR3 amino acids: CASTFGTGLNEQFF. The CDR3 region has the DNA TGTGCCAGCACCTTCGGGACAGGGTTAAATGAGCAGTTCTTC.

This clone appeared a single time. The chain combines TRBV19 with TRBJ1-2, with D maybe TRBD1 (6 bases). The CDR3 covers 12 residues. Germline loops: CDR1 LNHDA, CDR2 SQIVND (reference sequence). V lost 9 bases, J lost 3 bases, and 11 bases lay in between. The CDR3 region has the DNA TGTGCCAGCCGACCAGGGGACTATGGCTACACCTTC. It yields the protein CASRPGDYGYTF. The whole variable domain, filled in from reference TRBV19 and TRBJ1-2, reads DGGITQSPKYLFRKEGQNVTLSCEQNLNHDAMYWYRQDPGQGLRLIYYSQIVNDFQKGDIAEGYSVSREKKESFPLTVTSAQKNPTAFYLCASRPGDYGYTFGSGTRLTVV.

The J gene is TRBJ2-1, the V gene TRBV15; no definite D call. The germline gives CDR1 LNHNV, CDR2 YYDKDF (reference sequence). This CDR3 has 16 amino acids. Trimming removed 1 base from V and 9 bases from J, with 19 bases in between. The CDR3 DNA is TGTGCCACCAGCAGAGGCGAGTTAGCTTATACCATTGAGCAGTTCTTC. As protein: CATSRGELAYTIEQFF.

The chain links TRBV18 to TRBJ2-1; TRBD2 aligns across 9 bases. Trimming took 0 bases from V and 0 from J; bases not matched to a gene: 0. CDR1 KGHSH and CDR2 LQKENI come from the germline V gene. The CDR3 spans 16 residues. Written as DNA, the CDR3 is TGTGCCAGCTCACCACCTAGCGGGAGCTCCTACAATGAGCAGTTCTTC. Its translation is CASSPPSGSSYNEQFF.

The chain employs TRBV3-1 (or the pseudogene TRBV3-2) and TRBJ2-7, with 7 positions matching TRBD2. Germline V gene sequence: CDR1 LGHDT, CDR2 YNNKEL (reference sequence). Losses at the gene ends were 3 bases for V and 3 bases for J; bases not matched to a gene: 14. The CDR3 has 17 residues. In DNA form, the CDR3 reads TGTGCCAGCAGCCACTCCGGGAGAAGCGGGATGGGCTACGAGCAGTACTTC. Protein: CASSHSGRSGMGYEQYF.

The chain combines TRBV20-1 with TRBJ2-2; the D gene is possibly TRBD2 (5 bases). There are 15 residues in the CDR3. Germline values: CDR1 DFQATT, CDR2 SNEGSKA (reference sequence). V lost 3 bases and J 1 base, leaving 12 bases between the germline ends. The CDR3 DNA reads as TGCAGTGCTAGTGTCGCAACTAGGAACACCGGGGAGCTGTTTTTT. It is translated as CSASVATRNTGELFF.

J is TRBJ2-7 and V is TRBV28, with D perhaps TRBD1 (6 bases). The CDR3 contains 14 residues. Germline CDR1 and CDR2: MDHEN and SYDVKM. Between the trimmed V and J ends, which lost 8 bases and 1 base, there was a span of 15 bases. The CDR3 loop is CASYPRGVSYEQYF. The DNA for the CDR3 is TGTGCCAGCTATCCCAGGGGTGTATCCTACGAGCAGTACTTC.

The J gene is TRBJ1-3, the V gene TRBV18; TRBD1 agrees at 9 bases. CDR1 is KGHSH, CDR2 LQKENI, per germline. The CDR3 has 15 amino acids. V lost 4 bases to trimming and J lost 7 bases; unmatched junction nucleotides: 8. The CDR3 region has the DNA TGTGCCAGCTCACTCCAGGGACAGGGTGTGAACACCATATATTTT. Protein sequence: CASSLQGQGVNTIYF.

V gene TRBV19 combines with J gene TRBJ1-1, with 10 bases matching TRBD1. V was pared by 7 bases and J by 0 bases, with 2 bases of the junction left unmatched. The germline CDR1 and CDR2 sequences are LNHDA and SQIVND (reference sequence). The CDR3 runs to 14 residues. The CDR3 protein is CASNDRGLNTEAFF. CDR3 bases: TGTGCCAGTAATGACAGGGGGCTGAACACTGAAGCTTTCTTT.

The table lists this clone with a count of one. This CDR3 is CSVLDRVDTGELFF. The CDR3 DNA is TGCAGCGTCCTTGACAGGGTAGACACCGGGGAGCTGTTTTTT. The chain couples TRBV29-1 to TRBJ2-2; 7 nucleotides align to TRBD1. CDR1 is SQVTM and CDR2 is ANQGSEA in the germline V gene. This CDR3 spans 14 amino acids. V lost 6 bases and J lost 3; bases outside the gene matches: 7.

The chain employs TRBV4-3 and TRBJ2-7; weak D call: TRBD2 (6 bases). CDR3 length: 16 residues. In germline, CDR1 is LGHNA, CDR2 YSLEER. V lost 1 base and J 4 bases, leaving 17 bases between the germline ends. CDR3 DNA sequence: TGCGCCAGCAGCCAAGGGTTGGCACTAGCCGCGTACGAGCAGTACTTC. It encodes CASSQGLALAAYEQYF.

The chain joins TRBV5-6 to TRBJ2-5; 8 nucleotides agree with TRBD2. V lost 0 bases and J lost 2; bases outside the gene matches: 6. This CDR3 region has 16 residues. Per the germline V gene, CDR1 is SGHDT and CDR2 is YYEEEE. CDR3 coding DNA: TGTGCCAGCAGCTTGGAGCGCGGGGGGCGGCAAGAGACCCAGTACTTC. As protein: CASSLERGGRQETQYF.

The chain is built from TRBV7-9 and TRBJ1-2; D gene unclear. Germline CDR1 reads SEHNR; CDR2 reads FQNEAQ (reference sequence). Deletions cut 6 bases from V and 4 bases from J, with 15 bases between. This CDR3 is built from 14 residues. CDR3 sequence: CASRLADGAYGYTF. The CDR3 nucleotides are TGTGCCAGCAGGCTAGCCGACGGAGCCTATGGCTACACCTTC.

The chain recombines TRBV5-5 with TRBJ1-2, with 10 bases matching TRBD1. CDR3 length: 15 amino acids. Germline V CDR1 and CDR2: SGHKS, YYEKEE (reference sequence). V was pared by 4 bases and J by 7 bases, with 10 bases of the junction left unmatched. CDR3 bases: TGTGCCAGCAGCCCGTCCGGGACAGGGGTGGGTGGCTACACCTTC. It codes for CASSPSGTGVGGYTF.

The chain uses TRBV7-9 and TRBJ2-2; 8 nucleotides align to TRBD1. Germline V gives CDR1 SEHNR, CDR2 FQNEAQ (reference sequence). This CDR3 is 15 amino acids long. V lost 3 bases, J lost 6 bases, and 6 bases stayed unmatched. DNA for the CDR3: TGTGCCAGCAGCTTTAGAACAGGGGGTGCCGGGGAGCTGTTTTTT. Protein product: CASSFRTGGAGELFF.

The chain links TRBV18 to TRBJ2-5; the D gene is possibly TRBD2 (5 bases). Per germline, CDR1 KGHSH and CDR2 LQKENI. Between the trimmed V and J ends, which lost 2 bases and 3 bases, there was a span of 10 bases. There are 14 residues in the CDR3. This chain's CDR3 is CASSPVTGKETQYF. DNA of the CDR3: TGTGCCAGCTCACCAGTTACGGGAAAAGAGACCCAGTACTTC. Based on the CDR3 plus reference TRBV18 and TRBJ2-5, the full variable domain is NAGVMQNPRHLVRRRGQEARLRCSPMKGHSHVYWYRQLPEEGLKFMVYLQKENIIDESGMPKERFSAEFPKEGPSILRIQQVVRGDSAAYFCASSPVTGKETQYFGPGTRLLVL.

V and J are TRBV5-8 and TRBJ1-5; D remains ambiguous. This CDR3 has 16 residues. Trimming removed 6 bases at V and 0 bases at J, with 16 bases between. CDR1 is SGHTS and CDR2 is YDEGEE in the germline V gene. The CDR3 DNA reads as TGTGCCAGCATGCCGCGCGGTAGAACTAGCAATCAGCCCCAGCATTTT. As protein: CASMPRGRTSNQPQHF.

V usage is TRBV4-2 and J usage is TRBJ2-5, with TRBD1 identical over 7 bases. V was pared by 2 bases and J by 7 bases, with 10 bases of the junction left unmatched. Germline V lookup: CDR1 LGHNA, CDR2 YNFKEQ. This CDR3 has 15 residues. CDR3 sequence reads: CASSQLGQDLGTQYF. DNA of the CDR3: TGTGCCAGCAGCCAACTCGGACAGGATCTGGGGACCCAGTACTTC.

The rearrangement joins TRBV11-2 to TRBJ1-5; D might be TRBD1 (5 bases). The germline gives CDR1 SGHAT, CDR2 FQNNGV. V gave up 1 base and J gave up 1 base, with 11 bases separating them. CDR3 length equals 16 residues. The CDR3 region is CASSLVGGMSNQPQHF. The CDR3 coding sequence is TGTGCCAGCAGCTTAGTTGGGGGGATGAGCAATCAGCCCCAGCATTTT.

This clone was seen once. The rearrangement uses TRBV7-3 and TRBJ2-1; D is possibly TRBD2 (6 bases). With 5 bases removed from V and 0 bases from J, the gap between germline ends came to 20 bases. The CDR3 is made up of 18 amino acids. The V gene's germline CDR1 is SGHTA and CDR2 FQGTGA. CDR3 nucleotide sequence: TGTGCCAGCAGCCCTAACCCCCGCCTAGCGAACTCCTACAATGAGCAGTTCTTC. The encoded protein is CASSPNPRLANSYNEQFF.

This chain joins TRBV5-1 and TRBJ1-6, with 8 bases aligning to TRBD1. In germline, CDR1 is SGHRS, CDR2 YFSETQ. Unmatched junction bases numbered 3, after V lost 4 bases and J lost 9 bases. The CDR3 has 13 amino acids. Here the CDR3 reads CASSITGGSPLHF. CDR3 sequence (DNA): TGCGCCAGCAGCATTACAGGGGGTTCACCCCTCCACTTT.

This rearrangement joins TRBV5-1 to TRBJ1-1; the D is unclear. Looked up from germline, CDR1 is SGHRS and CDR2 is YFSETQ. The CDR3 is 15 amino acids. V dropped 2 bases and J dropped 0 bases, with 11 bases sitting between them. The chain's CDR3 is CASSFTVTLNTEAFF. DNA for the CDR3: TGCGCCAGCAGCTTTACGGTGACTTTGAACACTGAAGCTTTCTTT.